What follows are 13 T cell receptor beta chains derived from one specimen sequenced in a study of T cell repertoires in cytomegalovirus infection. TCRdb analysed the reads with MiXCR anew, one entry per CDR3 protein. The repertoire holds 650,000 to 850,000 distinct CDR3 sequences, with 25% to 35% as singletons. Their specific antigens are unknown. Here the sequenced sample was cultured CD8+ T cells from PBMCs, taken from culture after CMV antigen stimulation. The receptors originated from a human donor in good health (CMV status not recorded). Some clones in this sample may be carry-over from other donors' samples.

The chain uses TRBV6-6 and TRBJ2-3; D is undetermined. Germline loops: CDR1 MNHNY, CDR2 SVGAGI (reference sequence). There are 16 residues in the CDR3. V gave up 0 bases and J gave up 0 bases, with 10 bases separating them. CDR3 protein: CASSYSLRSSTDTQYF. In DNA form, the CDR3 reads TGTGCCAGCAGTTACTCGTTGAGGTCTAGCACAGATACGCAGTATTTT.

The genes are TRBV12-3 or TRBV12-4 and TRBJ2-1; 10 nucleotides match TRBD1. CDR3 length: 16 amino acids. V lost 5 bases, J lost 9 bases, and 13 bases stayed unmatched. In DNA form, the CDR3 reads TGTGCCAGCAGTCCCCTCCCCCGACAGGGGGCGGGTGAGCAGTTCTTC. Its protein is CASSPLPRQGAGEQFF.

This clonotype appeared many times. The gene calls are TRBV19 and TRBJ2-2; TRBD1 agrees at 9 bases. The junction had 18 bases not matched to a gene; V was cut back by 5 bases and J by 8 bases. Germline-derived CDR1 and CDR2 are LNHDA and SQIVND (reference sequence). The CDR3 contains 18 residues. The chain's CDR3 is CASSALSGTGYLSGELFF. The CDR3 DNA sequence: TGTGCCAGTAGTGCCTTGAGTGGGACAGGGTATTTGTCGGGGGAGCTGTTTTTT.

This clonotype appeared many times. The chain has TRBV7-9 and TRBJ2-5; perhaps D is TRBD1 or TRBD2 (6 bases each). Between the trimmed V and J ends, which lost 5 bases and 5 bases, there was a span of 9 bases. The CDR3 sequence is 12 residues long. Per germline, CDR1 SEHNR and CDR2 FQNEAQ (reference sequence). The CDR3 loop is CASSRGRETQYF. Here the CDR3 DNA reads TGTGCCAGCAGCCGGGGGCGGGAGACCCAGTACTTC.

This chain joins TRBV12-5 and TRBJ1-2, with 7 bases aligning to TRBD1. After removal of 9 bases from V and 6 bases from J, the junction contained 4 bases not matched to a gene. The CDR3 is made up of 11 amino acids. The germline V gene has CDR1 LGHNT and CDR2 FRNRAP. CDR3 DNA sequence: TGTGCTAGCGCAACAGGGGATGGCTACACCTTC. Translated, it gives CASATGDGYTF.

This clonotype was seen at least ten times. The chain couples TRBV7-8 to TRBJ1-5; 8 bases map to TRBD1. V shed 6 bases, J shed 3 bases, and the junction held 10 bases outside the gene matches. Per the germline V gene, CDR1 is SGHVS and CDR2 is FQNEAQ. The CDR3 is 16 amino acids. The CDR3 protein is CASSSRDRSPNQPQHF. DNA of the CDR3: TGTGCCAGCAGTTCCCGGGACAGGTCGCCCAATCAGCCCCAGCATTTT.

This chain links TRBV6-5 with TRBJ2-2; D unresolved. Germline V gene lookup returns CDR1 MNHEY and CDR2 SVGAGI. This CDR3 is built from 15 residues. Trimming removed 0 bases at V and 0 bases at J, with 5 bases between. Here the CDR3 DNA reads TGTGCCAGCAGTTACTCCACTGCGAACACCGGGGAGCTGTTTTTT. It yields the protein CASSYSTANTGELFF.

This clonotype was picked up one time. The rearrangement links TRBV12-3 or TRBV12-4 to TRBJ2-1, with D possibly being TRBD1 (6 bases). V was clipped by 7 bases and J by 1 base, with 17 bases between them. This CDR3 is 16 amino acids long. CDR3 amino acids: CASKVAGVGSYNEQFF. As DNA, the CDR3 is TGTGCCAGCAAAGTTGCAGGGGTAGGATCCTACAATGAGCAGTTCTTC.

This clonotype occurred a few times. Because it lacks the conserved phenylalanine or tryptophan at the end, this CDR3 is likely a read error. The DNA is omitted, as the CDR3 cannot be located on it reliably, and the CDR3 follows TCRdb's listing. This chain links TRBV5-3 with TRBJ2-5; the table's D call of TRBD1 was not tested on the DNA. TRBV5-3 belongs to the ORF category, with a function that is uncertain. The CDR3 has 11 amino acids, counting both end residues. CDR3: CASSLARGRII.

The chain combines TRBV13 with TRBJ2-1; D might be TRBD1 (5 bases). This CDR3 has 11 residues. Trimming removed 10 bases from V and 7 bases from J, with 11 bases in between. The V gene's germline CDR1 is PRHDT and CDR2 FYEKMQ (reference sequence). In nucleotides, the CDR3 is TGTGCCACTTATGCAGGGAATGAGCAGTTCTTC. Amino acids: CATYAGNEQFF. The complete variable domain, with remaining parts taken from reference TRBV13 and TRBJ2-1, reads AAGVIQSPRHLIKEKRETATLKCYPIPRHDTVYWYQQGPGQDPQFLISFYEKMQSDKGSIPDRFSAQQFSDYHSELNMSSLELGDSALYFCATYAGNEQFFGPGTRLTVL.

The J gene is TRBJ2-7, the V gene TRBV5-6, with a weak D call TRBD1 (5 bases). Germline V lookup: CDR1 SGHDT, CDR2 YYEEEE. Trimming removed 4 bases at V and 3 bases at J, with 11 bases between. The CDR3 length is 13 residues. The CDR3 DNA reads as TGTGCCAGCAGCACCGCCAGGGTCTACGAGCAGTACTTC. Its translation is CASSTARVYEQYF. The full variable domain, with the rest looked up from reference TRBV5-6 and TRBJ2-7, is DAGVTQSPTHLIKTRGQQVTLRCSPKSGHDTVSWYQQALGQGPQFIFQYYEEEERQRGNFPDRFSGHQFPNYSSELNVNALLLGDSALYLCASSTARVYEQYFGPGTRLTVT.

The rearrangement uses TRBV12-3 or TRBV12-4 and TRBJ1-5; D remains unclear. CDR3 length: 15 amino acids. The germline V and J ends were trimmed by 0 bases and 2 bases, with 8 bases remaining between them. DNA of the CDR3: TGTGCCAGCAGTTTAGCGGGAATTGGCAATCAGCCCCAGCATTTT. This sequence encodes CASSLAGIGNQPQHF.

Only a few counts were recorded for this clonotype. CDR3 protein: CASSLVRSEKLFF. DNA for the CDR3: TGTGCCAGCAGCTTAGTCAGGTCGGAAAAACTGTTTTTT. V is TRBV7-6 and J is TRBJ1-4; unclear D gene. V lost 1 base to trimming and J lost 8 bases, with 8 bases between them. Germline CDR1 reads SGHVS; CDR2 reads FNYEAQ. CDR3 length: 13 residues.